Listed here are 15 T cell receptor beta chains from one sample, sequenced in a study of OX40 agonist ivuxolimab in advanced cancers. Sequencing used immunoSEQ multiplex PCR; TCRdb keeps in-frame clones, though not all of them. The data hold about 64,000 clones, with around 83% observed a single time. The source was CD4+ or CD8+ T cells sorted from blood, collected in a trial of the OX40 agonist ivuxolimab. Source of these receptors: an adult with an advanced solid tumor such as melanoma, head and neck, liver or kidney cancer.

J is TRBJ2-5 and V is TRBV7-9; TRBD2 aligns across 11 bases. Per the germline V gene, CDR1 is SEHNR and CDR2 is FQNEAQ (reference sequence). This CDR3 spans 16 amino acids. The trim removed 1 base at V and 4 bases at J, leaving 5 bases unmatched. CDR3 sequence (DNA): TGTGCCAGCAGCTTAGAGTTACTAGCGGGAGTAGAGACCCAGTACTTC. It translates to CASSLELLAGVETQYF.

This clone was detected once. The chain links TRBV6-5 to TRBJ2-7; D unclear. V lost 2 bases to trimming and J lost 0 bases, with 11 bases between them. The CDR3 spans 15 residues. Germline V gene data show CDR1 as MNHEY and CDR2 as SVGAGI. The CDR3 nucleotides are TGTGCCAGCAGTTACACAGCCTTCAGCTCCTACGAGCAGTACTTC. Residues: CASSYTAFSSYEQYF.

The chain uses TRBV29-1 and TRBJ1-2; D might be TRBD1 (5 bases). The CDR3 length is 15 residues. Trimming removed 1 base at V and 0 bases at J, with 12 bases between. Germline CDR1 is SQVTM and CDR2 is ANQGSEA. CDR3 DNA: TGCAGCGTTGAAGGGGGCAGAGAGACTAACTATGGCTACACCTTC. Protein sequence: CSVEGGRETNYGYTF.

Turning to this clone: One base away lies a much larger clone, so this may be a sequencing read error. Additional DNA sequences in this sample encode the identical CDR3. The chain recombines TRBV29-1 with TRBJ1-2; no reliable D call. V was cut by 3 bases and J by 8 bases, with 7 bases left in between. There are 10 residues in the CDR3. Germline V lookup: CDR1 SQVTM, CDR2 ANQGSEA. DNA for the CDR3: TGCAGCGTTGAGACTGGGGGCTACACCTTC. Translating it yields CSVETGGYTF.

This clone was observed many times. V is TRBV28 and J is TRBJ1-2; D is unclear. V shed 3 bases and J shed 3 bases, with 8 bases lying between them. Germline CDR1 MDHEN, CDR2 SYDVKM. CDR3 size: 13 residues. CDR3 loop: CASSLGSYYGYTF. CDR3 bases: TGTGCCAGCAGTTTGGGCAGTTACTATGGCTACACCTTC.

The chain is built from TRBV10-3 and TRBJ2-7, with 8 nucleotides matching TRBD1. CDR1 is ENHRY, CDR2 SYGVKD, per germline. The J segment lost 5 bases and the V segment lost 4 bases, leaving 10 bases of the junction unmatched. This CDR3 is 15 amino acids long. The CDR3 nucleotides read TGTGCCATCAGTGGACAGGGGAGAGCGTCTGACGAGCAGTACTTC. This gives the protein CAISGQGRASDEQYF.

The V and J genes are TRBV7-2 and TRBJ2-1; tentative D call: TRBD2 (5 bases). The germline V and J ends were trimmed by 2 bases and 2 bases, with 10 bases remaining between them. CDR1 SGHTA and CDR2 FQGNSA come from the germline V gene. The CDR3 consists of 15 residues. CDR3 sequence: CASSLRADPYNEQFF. Here the CDR3 DNA reads TGTGCCAGCAGCTTAAGAGCGGACCCCTACAATGAGCAGTTCTTC.

The chain recombines TRBV5-6 with TRBJ2-2, with D possibly TRBD1 on 6 matching bases. Trimming left V 3 bases short and J 3 bases short, with 12 bases between. The germline CDR1 and CDR2 sequences are SGHDT and YYEEEE. The CDR3 is 15 residues long. As DNA, the CDR3 is TGTGCCAGCAGCTGGGGCCAGGGGTACACCGGGGAGCTGTTTTTT. Translated: CASSWGQGYTGELFF.

This clone showed up just once. The V call is TRBV10-3, the J call TRBJ2-7; 7 bases agree with TRBD2. This CDR3 is 15 amino acids long. Germline CDR1 is ENHRY and CDR2 is SYGVKD. After removal of 2 bases from V and 9 bases from J, the junction contained 13 bases not matched to a gene. This CDR3 reads CAISEPTGTTTAQYF. DNA for the CDR3: TGTGCCATCAGTGAGCCAACCGGGACTACCACGGCGCAGTACTTC.

V gene TRBV10-3 combines with J gene TRBJ1-2; TRBD1 is a possible D gene (5 bases). Trimming cost V 6 bases and J 7 bases, with 15 bases left between them. Germline V gene sequence: CDR1 ENHRY, CDR2 SYGVKD. There are 13 residues in the CDR3. CDR3 sequence: CAIRIGGGSGYTF. CDR3 nucleotide sequence: TGTGCCATCAGAATTGGGGGTGGAAGTGGCTACACCTTC.

For the CDR3, the DNA is TGTGCCACCAGGCGAGGGCGACAGGGGGCCTACGAGCAGTACTTC. Residues: CATRRGRQGAYEQYF. The chain couples TRBV19 to TRBJ2-7; TRBD1 matches 9 bases. This CDR3 spans 15 amino acids. CDR1 is LNHDA and CDR2 is SQIVND in the germline V gene (reference sequence). V was clipped by 10 bases and J by 2 bases; unmatched bases: 12. The full variable domain, with the rest looked up from reference TRBV19 and TRBJ2-7, is DGGITQSPKYLFRKEGQNVTLSCEQNLNHDAMYWYRQDPGQGLRLIYYSQIVNDFQKGDIAEGYSVSREKKESFPLTVTSAQKNPTAFYLCATRRGRQGAYEQYFGPGTRLTVT.

The chain recombines TRBV5-1 with TRBJ2-4; 9 bases fit TRBD1. The trim removed 2 bases at V and 0 bases at J, leaving 6 bases unmatched. From germline, CDR1 is SGHRS and CDR2 YFSETQ. The CDR3 is 17 amino acids. CDR3 region: CASSFLDRGLAKNIQYF. Written as DNA, the CDR3 is TGCGCCAGCAGCTTCCTTGACAGGGGGTTAGCCAAAAACATTCAGTACTTC.

This chain uses TRBV30 with TRBJ2-7; 10 bases agree with TRBD1. The CDR3 runs 15 residues. CDR1 and CDR2 (germline): GTSNPN, SVGIG (reference sequence). V lost 1 base, J lost 1 base, and 4 bases stayed unmatched. The CDR3 sequence is CAWSARDRGSYEQYF. As DNA, the CDR3 is TGTGCCTGGAGTGCACGGGACAGGGGTTCCTACGAGCAGTACTTC. The full variable domain, rest sourced from reference TRBV30 and TRBJ2-7, is SQTIHQWPATLVQPVGSPLSLECTVEGTSNPNLYWYRQAAGRGLQLLFYSVGIGQISSEVPQNLSASRPQDRQFILSSKKLLLSDSGFYLCAWSARDRGSYEQYFGPGTRLTVT.

This clone was found once. The chain has TRBV9 and TRBJ2-3; the D gene is possibly TRBD2 (6 bases). Germline CDR1 is SGDLS and CDR2 is YYNGEE. The germline V and J ends were trimmed by 2 bases and 1 base, with 14 bases remaining between them. The CDR3 runs to 16 residues. The CDR3 reads CASSVSLGGGTDTQYF. In DNA, the CDR3 is TGTGCCAGCAGCGTTTCTCTAGGCGGGGGCACAGATACGCAGTATTTT.

The chain couples TRBV10-3 to TRBJ1-2; 9 positions agree with TRBD1. V lost 2 bases to trimming and J lost 3 bases; unmatched junction nucleotides: 7. This CDR3 region has 16 residues. Germline lookup yields CDR1 ENHRY and CDR2 SYGVKD. In nucleotides, the CDR3 is TGTGCCATCAGTGAGCTGGGGACAGGGTCTTACTATGGCTACACCTTC. Its translation is CAISELGTGSYYGYTF.